Listed below are T cell receptor beta chains from one sample, sequenced in a study of response to subunit inactivated influenza vaccine. TCRdb re-called the RT-PCR reads with MiXCR, one entry per CDR3 protein. The repertoire consists of about 780,000 distinct CDR3 sequences, with roughly 18% occurring once and the leading ten covering around 9.9%. Sequenced here: PBMCs from blood, sampled more than 4 days after vaccination. The receptor set was obtained from a man in his fifties or sixties who received an inactivated influenza vaccine. CDR3s include the opening cysteine and the closing phenylalanine or tryptophan. A D gene is named only where the DNA matches it firmly. Size is omitted from some rows. Given values are once, few, many or a class for expanded clones.

clone size | J gene | V gene | D gene | CDR3 protein | CDR3 DNA
NA | TRBJ2-1 | TRBV6-2/TRBV6-3 | NA | CASSASLEWGYNEQFF | TGTGCCAGCAGTGCCTCACTAGAGTGGGGCTACAATGAGCAGTTCTTC
NA | TRBJ2-1 | TRBV20-1 | NA | CSAPRSPLNEQFF | TGCAGTGCTCCCCGTAGTCCACTCAATGAGCAGTTCTTC
few | TRBJ2-2 | TRBV6-1 | TRBD2 | CASSDPGGGTGELFF | TGTGCCAGCAGTGATCCGGGAGGAGGCACCGGGGAGCTGTTTTTT
NA | TRBJ1-1 | TRBV6-1 | NA | CASTYATGLLTEAFF | TGTGCCAGCACCTACGCCACGGGACTTCTCACTGAAGCTTTCTTT
NA | TRBJ2-7 | TRBV20-1 | TRBD1 | CSARGQSGYEQYF | TGCAGTGCTAGGGGACAGTCAGGCTACGAGCAGTACTTC
many | TRBJ2-3 | TRBV20-1 | TRBD2 | CSARLAGGRDTQYF | TGCAGTGCGAGACTAGCGGGGGGTAGGGATACGCAGTATTTT
NA | TRBJ2-1 | TRBV7-8 | NA | CASSSTEVQTYNEQFF | TGTGCCAGCAGCTCGACGGAGGTACAAACCTACAATGAGCAGTTCTTC
many | TRBJ2-1 | TRBV20-1 | NA | CSEKGSTRGPYNEQFF | TGCAGTGAAAAAGGATCAACTAGGGGACCCTACAATGAGCAGTTCTTC
NA | TRBJ2-1 | TRBV27 | NA | CASSPLTVGLYNEQFF | TGTGCCAGCAGTCCACTGACAGTCGGCCTGTACAATGAGCAGTTCTTC
many | TRBJ2-5 | TRBV24-1 | TRBD1 | CATSEPVRDRVRETQYF | TGTGCCACCAGTGAACCAGTCCGGGACAGGGTACGGGAGACCCAGTACTTC
few | TRBJ2-7 | TRBV15 | NA | CATSRGERNEQYF | TGTGCCACCAGCAGAGGGGAGCGGAACGAGCAGTACTTC
few | TRBJ2-7 | TRBV7-9 | NA | CASSLGRVGDYEQYF | TGTGCCAGCAGCTTAGGCAGGGTTGGGGACTACGAGCAGTACTTC
NA | TRBJ2-7 | TRBV18 | TRBD1 | CASSAGTGNEQYF | TGTGCCAGCTCAGCCGGGACAGGGAACGAGCAGTACTTC
NA | TRBJ2-3 | TRBV6-5 | NA | CASSYFEGTRTDTQYF | TGTGCCAGCAGTTACTTCGAGGGAACGAGAACAGATACGCAGTATTTT
few | TRBJ2-7 | TRBV29-1 | NA | CSVERSSGYEQYF | TGCAGCGTTGAACGTTCGTCCGGCTACGAGCAGTACTTC
few | TRBJ2-3 | TRBV15 | NA | CATSRNPNDGLSTDTQYF | TGTGCCACCAGCAGAAATCCCAACGACGGACTGAGCACAGATACGCAGTATTTT
NA | TRBJ2-1 | TRBV12-3/TRBV12-4 | NA | CASSHYRSPRTNEQFF | TGTGCCAGCAGTCACTACAGGTCTCCCCGAACCAATGAGCAGTTCTTC
NA | TRBJ1-4 | TRBV5-1 | NA | CASSPLGATNEKLFF | TGCGCCAGCAGCCCATTGGGGGCAACTAATGAAAAACTGTTTTTT
few | TRBJ1-1 | TRBV5-1 | NA | CASSLGAGGDTEAFF | TGCGCCAGCAGCTTGGGGGCGGGGGGAGACACTGAAGCTTTCTTT
NA | TRBJ2-3 | TRBV6-4 | TRBD2 | CASRDRSGTADTQYF | TGTGCCAGCAGAGATCGTAGCGGGACGGCAGATACGCAGTATTTT
many | TRBJ2-7 | TRBV20-1 | NA | CSAPEMTSLSYEQYF | TGCAGTGCCCCGGAGATGACTTCCCTCTCCTACGAGCAGTACTTC
NA | TRBJ2-2 | TRBV4-1 | NA | CASSQGVTISTTGELFF | TGCGCCAGCAGCCAAGGGGTGACAATTTCCACCACCGGGGAGCTGTTTTTT
few | TRBJ1-2 | TRBV12-3/TRBV12-4 | TRBD1 | CASNNPGTDYGYTF | TGTGCCAGCAATAATCCCGGGACAGACTATGGCTACACCTTC
few | TRBJ2-3 | TRBV4-3 | TRBD2 | CASSQRLAGGPRGDTQYF | TGCGCCAGCAGCCAAAGACTAGCGGGAGGGCCTAGGGGAGATACGCAGTATTTT
NA | TRBJ1-2 | TRBV20-1 | TRBD1 | CSAATGQGASGYTF | TGCAGTGCCGCTACCGGACAGGGGGCGAGTGGCTACACCTTC
NA | TRBJ2-1 | TRBV20-1 | TRBD2 | CSAIQAGASSYNEQFF | TGCAGTGCCATACAAGCGGGGGCCAGCTCCTACAATGAGCAGTTCTTC
few | TRBJ2-7 | TRBV27 | NA | CASSLFGRTYEQYF | TGTGCCAGCAGTTTATTTGGCAGAACCTACGAGCAGTACTTC